This entry features one TCR beta chain sequence. Repertoires were generated with immunoSEQ multiplex PCR, while TCRdb's copy carries only in-frame clones and drops some. Of 130,000 to 150,000 clones in the sample, roughly 82% were seen once. The sample originates from a study of blood T cell repertoires in COVID-19. With 4 bases removed from V and 11 bases from J, the gap between germline ends came to 15 bases. CDR3 length: 13 amino acids. Sequencing was done on a sample of peripheral blood. The V and J genes are TRBV12-3 or TRBV12-4 and TRBJ1-5; tentatively, D is TRBD1 (6 bases). This sequence was found in a human donor in a cohort sampled during active COVID-19. The CDR3 here is CASSSKGGSAQHF. The CDR3 DNA sequence: TGTGCCAGCAGTTCAAAAGGGGGATCCGCCCAGCATTTT.